Below, one T cell receptor (beta chain) is given with its context. Its target is unknown. The CDR3 has 16 amino acids. The germline V and J ends were trimmed by 6 bases and 13 bases, with 25 bases remaining between them. Germline CDR1 and CDR2: MDHEN and SYDVKM. 60 Vbeta and 13 Jbeta primers were used in PCR. Produced via immunoSEQ multiplex PCR; TCRdb's table is partial and in-frame only. Of 70,000 to 100,000 clones in the sample, approximately 69% were seen once. The entry originates in a study of cytomegalovirus exposure and HLA in healthy donors. Broader study findings: Published work reported that the classifier diagnosed cytomegalovirus status with high specificity and sensitivity. In an earlier analysis, about 87% or about 30%: the productive usage of most TCR beta V segments. Later analysis showed most CMV-associated TCR beta chains appearing HLA-restricted.

The source material was PBMCs. The receptor was isolated from a woman aged 50 to 60 in good health and CMV-seropositive. This chain connects TRBV28 to TRBJ1-6; D is perhaps TRBD1 (5 bases). The chain's CDR3 is CASRGGAERIGNPLHF. The CDR3 DNA is TGTGCCAGCAGGGGGGGTGCGGAGAGGATCGGCAATCCCCTCCACTTT.